This T cell receptor beta chain was sequenced in a study of metastatic and nonmetastatic thyroid tumors. Looking at the study overall: Repertoire comparisons spanned blood and tumor or nodule tissue from malignant and benign thyroid patients. Notes on the study in general: In blood and tumor, TCR beta diversity was reportedly significantly higher in malignant thyroid tumors than in benign nodules.

None of the patients had undergone any treatment ahead of thyroid surgery. This CDR3 is 18 amino acids long. The germline V gene encodes CDR1 LGHNA and CDR2 YNFKEQ. Unmatched junction bases numbered 9, after V lost 3 bases and J lost 1 base. Methods used by the authors: Building a distant-metastasis classifier for papillary thyroid cancer drew on CDR3 differences across clinicopathological groups. TCRdb reprocessed the PCR reads using MiXCR. TCRdb's processing, not the study's, gives the V and J calls here. The sample includes about 49,000 clones, about 4% of them seen just once. About this clone: What it binds is unknown.

The receptor's source is a female donor with papillary thyroid cancer or a benign thyroid nodule (not recorded which). Some clones in this sample may be carry-over from other donors' samples. This chain links TRBV4-2 with TRBJ2-1; TRBD1 matches at 10 bases. The source material was blood. This CDR3 reads CASSHLTGGVGSYNEQFF. The CDR3 DNA follows: TGTGCCAGCAGCCACCTGACAGGGGGCGTAGGGTCCTACAATGAGCAGTTCTTC.